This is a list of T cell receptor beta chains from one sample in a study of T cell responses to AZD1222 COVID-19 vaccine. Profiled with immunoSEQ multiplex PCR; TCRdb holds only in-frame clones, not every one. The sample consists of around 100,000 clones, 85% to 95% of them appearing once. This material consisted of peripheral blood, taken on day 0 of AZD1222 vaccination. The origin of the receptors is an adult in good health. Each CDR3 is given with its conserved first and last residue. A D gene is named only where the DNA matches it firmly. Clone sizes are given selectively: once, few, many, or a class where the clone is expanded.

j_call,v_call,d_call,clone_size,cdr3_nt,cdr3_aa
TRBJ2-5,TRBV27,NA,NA,TGTGCCAGTGGACCTTTTAGGCAGTCCCAAGAGACCCAGTACTTC,CASGPFRQSQETQYF
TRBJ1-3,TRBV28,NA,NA,TGTGCCAGCAGTTTATTGGGGGACAAGGGGGGAAACACCATATATTTT,CASSLLGDKGGNTIYF
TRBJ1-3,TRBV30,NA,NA,TGTGCCTGGAGGCTAGCCTCTGGAAACACCATATATTTT,CAWRLASGNTIYF
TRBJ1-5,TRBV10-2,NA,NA,TGCGCCAGCAGCCGCACTGGAAGCAATCAGCCCCAGCATTTT,CASSRTGSNQPQHF
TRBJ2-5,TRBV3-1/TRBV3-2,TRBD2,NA,TGTGCCAGCAGTCGATCCTATAGCGGGAGTGGGGAAGAGACCCAGTACTTC,CASSRSYSGSGEETQYF
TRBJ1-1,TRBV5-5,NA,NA,TGTGCCAGCAGCTGGATAGGGAACGGGAACACTGAAGCTTTCTTT,CASSWIGNGNTEAFF
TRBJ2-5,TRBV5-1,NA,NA,TGCGCCAGCAGGGAAGGAGAGACCCAGTACTTC,CASREGETQYF
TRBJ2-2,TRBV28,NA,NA,TGTGCCAGCAGTACAGGCTTCACCCACGGGGAGCTGTTTTTT,CASSTGFTHGELFF
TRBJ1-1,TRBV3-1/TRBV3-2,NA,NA,TGTGCCAGCAGCCAGATCCCGATGAACACTGAAGCTTTCTTT,CASSQIPMNTEAFF
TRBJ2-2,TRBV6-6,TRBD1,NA,TGTGCCAGCAGCCAGGACAGGGGCAACACCGGGGAGCTGTTTTTT,CASSQDRGNTGELFF
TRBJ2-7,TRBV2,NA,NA,TGTGCCATCCTTACCGGGACGAGTCGAGTAGGGCAGTACTTC,CAILTGTSRVGQYF
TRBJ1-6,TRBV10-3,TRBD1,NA,TGTGCCATCAGTGAAGACAGGGCTAATAATTCACCCCTCCACTTT,CAISEDRANNSPLHF
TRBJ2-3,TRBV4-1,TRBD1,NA,TGCGCCAGCAGCCAAGATCTAGGGGGCGAACAAGATACGCAGTATTTT,CASSQDLGGEQDTQYF
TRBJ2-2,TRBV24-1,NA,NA,TGTGCCACCAGTTCTACCGCCCGACAGACCGGGGAGCTGTTTTTT,CATSSTARQTGELFF
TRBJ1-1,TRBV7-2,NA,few,TGTGCCAGCAGCTTAAGGGGGGGTGGGAACACTGAAGCTTTCTTT,CASSLRGGGNTEAFF
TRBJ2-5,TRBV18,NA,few,TGTGCCAGCTCAGTAAAAGGGACCCAGTACTTC,CASSVKGTQYF
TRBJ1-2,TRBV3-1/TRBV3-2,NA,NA,TGTGCCAGCAGCCAAGATCTTGGAGGGACTAACTATGGCTACACCTTC,CASSQDLGGTNYGYTF
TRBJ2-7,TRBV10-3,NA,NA,TGTGCCATCGCGGAGAGCTCCTACGAGCAGTACTTC,CAIAESSYEQYF
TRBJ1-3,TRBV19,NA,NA,TGTGCCAATACCCGGGACGGAGGAAACACCATATATTTT,CANTRDGGNTIYF
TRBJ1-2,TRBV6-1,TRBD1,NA,TGTGCCAGCACGGACAGGGGTATTGGCTACACCTTC,CASTDRGIGYTF
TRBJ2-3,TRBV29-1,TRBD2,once,TGCAGCGTTGAAGATTATGACGAGCGGGAGGCCCCTCGGCCAGATACGCAGTATTTT,CSVEDYDEREAPRPDTQYF
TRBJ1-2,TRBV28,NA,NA,TGTGCCAGCAGTACCTCAGGGAATGGCTACACCTTC,CASSTSGNGYTF
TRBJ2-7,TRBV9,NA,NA,TGTGCCAGCAGCGTAGGCATGAAGGGCGACGAGCAGTACTTC,CASSVGMKGDEQYF
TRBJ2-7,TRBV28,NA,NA,TGTGCCAGCAGGGGGGATTTATCCTACGAGCAGTACTTC,CASRGDLSYEQYF
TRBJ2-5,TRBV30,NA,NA,TGTGCCTGGAGTGTAACGGGGTTAGAGACCCAGTACTTC,CAWSVTGLETQYF
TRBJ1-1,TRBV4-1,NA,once,TGCGCCAGCAGCCAAGCTACGGGGGGTTCGACTGAAGCTTTCTTT,CASSQATGGSTEAFF
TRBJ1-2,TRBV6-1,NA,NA,TGTGCCAGCAGTGAAGAAATAGAGGGGTTGAACTATGGCTACACCTTC,CASSEEIEGLNYGYTF
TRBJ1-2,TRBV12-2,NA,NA,TGTGCAAGTCGCTTACCTGAAAAGGGCTACACCTTC,CASRLPEKGYTF
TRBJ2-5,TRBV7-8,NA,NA,TGTGCCAGCAGCTTAGACCAACTTGGAGAGACCCAGTACTTC,CASSLDQLGETQYF
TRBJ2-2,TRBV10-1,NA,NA,TGCGCCAGCAGCGCAGGGTCAGGCGGCACCGGGGAGCTGTTTTTT,CASSAGSGGTGELFF
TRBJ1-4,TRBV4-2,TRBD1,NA,TGTGCCAGCAGCCAGGGACAGGGGGCTGATGAAAAACTGTTTTTT,CASSQGQGADEKLFF
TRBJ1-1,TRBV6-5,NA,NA,TGTGCCAGCAGTTACTCGGGGGAGACTGAAGCTTTCTTT,CASSYSGETEAFF
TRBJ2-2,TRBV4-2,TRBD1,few,TGTGCCAGCAGCCAAGTCGCAGGGGGAACCGGGGAGCTGTTTTTT,CASSQVAGGTGELFF
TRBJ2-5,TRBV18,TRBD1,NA,TGTGCCAGCTCACCTCGGACAGGGGAACAAGAGACCCAGTACTTC,CASSPRTGEQETQYF
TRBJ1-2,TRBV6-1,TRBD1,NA,TGTGCCAGCAGTGGCAACCGGGACAGGGGCCTCTATGGCTACACCTTC,CASSGNRDRGLYGYTF
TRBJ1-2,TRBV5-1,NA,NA,TGCGCCAGCAGCCCAGACTGGGGCTATGGCTACACCTTC,CASSPDWGYGYTF
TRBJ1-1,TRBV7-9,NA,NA,TGTGCCAGCAGCTTAGAGGCCGGCCAAGCTTTCTTT,CASSLEAGQAFF
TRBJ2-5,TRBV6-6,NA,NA,TGTGCCAGCAGAACTCCGGGGGAGACCCAGTACTTC,CASRTPGETQYF
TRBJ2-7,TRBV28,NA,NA,TGTGCCAGCAGTGGGGACGTCTACGAGCAGTACTTC,CASSGDVYEQYF
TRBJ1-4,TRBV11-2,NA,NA,TGTGCCAGCAGCTTGATGAATGAAAAACTGTTTTTT,CASSLMNEKLFF
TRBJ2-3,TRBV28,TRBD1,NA,TGTGCCAGCGGAACAGGGGGCGCGGGAGATACGCAGTATTTT,CASGTGGAGDTQYF
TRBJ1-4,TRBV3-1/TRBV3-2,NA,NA,TGTGCCAGCAGCCAAGGTCCAGGAGAAAAACTGTTTTTT,CASSQGPGEKLFF
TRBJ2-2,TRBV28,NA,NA,TGTGCCAGCAGTTTGGGGGCGTGGACCACCGGGGAGCTGTTTTTT,CASSLGAWTTGELFF
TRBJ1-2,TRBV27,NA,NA,TGTGCCAGCAGCCCGAGAAGGGGGTTGGGCTATGGCTACACCTTC,CASSPRRGLGYGYTF
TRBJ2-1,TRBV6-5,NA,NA,TGTGCCAGCAGTTACGGGGTGGGGGTCGATGAGCAGTTCTTC,CASSYGVGVDEQFF
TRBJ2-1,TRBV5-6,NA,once,TGTGCCAGCAGCTTGACTAGCACTGAGCAGTTCTTC,CASSLTSTEQFF
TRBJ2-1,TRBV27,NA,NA,TGTGCCAGCTTCGCCTGGGGGGCGGAGCAGTTCTTC,CASFAWGAEQFF
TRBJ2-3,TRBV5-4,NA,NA,TGTGCCAGCAGCTTACCTGGCACTAACTTTGGGAATACGCAGTATTTT,CASSLPGTNFGNTQYF
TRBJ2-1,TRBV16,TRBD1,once,TGTGCCAGCAGCCAATCCCAGGGGGCGGGTGAGCAGTTCTTC,CASSQSQGAGEQFF
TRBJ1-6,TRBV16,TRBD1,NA,TGTGCCAGCAGCCCCGGTTTGGCAGGGGGATCACCCCTCCACTTT,CASSPGLAGGSPLHF
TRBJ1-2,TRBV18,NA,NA,TGTGCCAGCTCCACCTTCGATGGAGAAAACTATGGCTACACCTTC,CASSTFDGENYGYTF